The T cell receptor beta chain described here comes from a study of cytomegalovirus exposure and HLA in healthy donors. Trimming took off 2 bases at V and 6 bases at J, with 20 bases between the two ends. There are 16 residues in the CDR3. The germline gives CDR1 MNHEY, CDR2 SVGAGI. This clone has a single count. Use of 60 Vbeta and 13 Jbeta primers characterized the PCR. Clones were read by immunoSEQ multiplex PCR, and TCRdb kept only the in-frame ones, dropping some. The data contain about 110,000 clones, more than 65% of them singletons. This TCR came from a man aged 25-45 years in good health and CMV-seronegative. The gene calls are TRBV6-5 and TRBJ2-7; perhaps TRBD2 as D (5 bases). Sequenced: PBMCs. As DNA, the CDR3 is TGTGCCAGCAGTTACCGAGAACCGGGCTTCGGGGTCGAGCAGTACTTC. Encoded protein: CASSYREPGFGVEQYF.